This T cell receptor beta chain was captured by sequencing in a study of blood T cell repertoires in COVID-19. Method: immunoSEQ multiplex PCR; TCRdb's copy keeps in-frame clones and lacks some. The sample carries approximately 200,000 clones, 94% recorded once. Germline assignment: CDR1 LGHNA and CDR2 YNFKEQ. The CDR3 spans 15 residues. The ends lost 4 bases at V and 7 bases at J; junction bases unmatched: 11. While infection was still active, Seattle patients were enrolled and then followed longitudinally. The specimen sequenced was peripheral blood. This TCR came from a man younger than 45 with COVID-19, enrolled during active disease. The V call is TRBV4-2, the J call TRBJ1-2; TRBD1 matches 8 bases. The CDR3, as DNA: TGTGCCAGCAGCCCCCGCCGGCAGGGGGCTGGTGGCTACACCTTC. It translates to CASSPRRQGAGGYTF.